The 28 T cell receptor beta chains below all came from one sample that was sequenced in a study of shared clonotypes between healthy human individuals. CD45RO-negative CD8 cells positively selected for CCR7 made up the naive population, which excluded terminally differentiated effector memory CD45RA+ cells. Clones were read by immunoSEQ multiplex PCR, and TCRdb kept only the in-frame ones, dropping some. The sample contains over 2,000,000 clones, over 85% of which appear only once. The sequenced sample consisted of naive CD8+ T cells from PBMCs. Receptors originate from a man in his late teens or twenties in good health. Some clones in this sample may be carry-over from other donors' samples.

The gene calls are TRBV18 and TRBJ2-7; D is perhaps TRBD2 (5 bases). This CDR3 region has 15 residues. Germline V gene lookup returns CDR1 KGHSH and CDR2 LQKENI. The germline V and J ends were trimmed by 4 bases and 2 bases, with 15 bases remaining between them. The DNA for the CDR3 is TGTGCCAGCTCACAGGACTTCGCGAATACCTACGAGCAGTACTTC. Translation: CASSQDFANTYEQYF.

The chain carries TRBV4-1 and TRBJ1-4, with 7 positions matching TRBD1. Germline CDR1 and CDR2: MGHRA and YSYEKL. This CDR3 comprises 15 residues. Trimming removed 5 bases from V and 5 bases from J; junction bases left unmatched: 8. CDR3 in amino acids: CASSARQGRNEKLFF. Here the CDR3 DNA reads TGCGCCAGCAGCGCTAGACAGGGAAGGAATGAAAAACTGTTTTTT.

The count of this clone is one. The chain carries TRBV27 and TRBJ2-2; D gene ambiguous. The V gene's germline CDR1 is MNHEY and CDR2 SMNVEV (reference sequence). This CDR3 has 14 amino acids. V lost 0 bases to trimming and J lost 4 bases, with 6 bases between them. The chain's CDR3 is CASSLSSSTGELFF. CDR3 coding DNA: TGTGCCAGCAGTTTATCGAGCTCCACCGGGGAGCTGTTTTTT.

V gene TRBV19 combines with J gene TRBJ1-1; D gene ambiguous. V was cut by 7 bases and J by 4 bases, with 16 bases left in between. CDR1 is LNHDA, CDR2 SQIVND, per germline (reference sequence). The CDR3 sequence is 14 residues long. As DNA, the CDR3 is TGTGCCAGTAACGGGGTAGGTGGAGGCACTGAAGCTTTCTTT. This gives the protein CASNGVGGGTEAFF.

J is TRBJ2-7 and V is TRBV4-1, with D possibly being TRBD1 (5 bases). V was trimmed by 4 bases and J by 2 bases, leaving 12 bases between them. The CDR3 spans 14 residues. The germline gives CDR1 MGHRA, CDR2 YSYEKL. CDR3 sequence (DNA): TGCGCCAGCAGCCTGGACATCCCCGCCTACGAGCAGTACTTC. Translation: CASSLDIPAYEQYF.

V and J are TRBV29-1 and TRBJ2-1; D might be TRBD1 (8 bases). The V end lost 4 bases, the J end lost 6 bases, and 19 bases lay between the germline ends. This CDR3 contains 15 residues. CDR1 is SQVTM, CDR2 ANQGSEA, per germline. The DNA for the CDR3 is TGCAGCGTTGTCGGGAGGCAGGGGGCAACCAATGAGCAGTTCTTC. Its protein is CSVVGRQGATNEQFF.

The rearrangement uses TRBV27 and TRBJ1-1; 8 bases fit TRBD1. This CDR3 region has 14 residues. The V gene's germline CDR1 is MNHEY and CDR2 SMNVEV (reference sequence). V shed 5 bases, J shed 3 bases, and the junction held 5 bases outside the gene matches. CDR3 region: CASSEGQAYTEAFF. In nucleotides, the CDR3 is TGTGCCAGCAGTGAGGGACAGGCCTACACTGAAGCTTTCTTT.

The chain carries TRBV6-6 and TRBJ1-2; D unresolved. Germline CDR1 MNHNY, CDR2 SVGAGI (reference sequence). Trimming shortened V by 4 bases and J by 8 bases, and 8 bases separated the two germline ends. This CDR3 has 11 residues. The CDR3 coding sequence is TGTGCCAGCAGTTCAGGAAGCGGCTACACCTTC. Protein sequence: CASSSGSGYTF.

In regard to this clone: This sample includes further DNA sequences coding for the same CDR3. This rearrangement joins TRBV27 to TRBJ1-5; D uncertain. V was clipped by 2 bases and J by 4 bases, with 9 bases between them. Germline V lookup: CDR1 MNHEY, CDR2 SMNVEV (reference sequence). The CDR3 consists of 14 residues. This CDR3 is CASSLGYSNQPQHF. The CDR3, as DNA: TGTGCCAGCAGTTTAGGATACTCGAATCAGCCCCAGCATTTT.

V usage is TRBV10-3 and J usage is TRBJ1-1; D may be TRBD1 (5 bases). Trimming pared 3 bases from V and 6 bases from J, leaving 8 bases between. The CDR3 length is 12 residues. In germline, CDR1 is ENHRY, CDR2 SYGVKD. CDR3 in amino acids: CAISDIGAEAFF. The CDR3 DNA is TGTGCCATCAGTGATATAGGGGCTGAAGCTTTCTTT.

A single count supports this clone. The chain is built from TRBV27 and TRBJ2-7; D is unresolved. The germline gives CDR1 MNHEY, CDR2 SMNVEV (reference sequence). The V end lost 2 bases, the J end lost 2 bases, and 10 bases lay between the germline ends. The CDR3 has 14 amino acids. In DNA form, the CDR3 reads TGTGCCAGCAGTTTAATCAACAGAGCCTACGAGCAGTACTTC. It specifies CASSLINRAYEQYF.

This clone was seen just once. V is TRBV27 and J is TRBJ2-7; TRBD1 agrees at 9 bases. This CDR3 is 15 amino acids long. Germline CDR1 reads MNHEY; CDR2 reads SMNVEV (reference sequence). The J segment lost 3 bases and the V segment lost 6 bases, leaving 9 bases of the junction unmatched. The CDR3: CASSVQGQGNYEQYF. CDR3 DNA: TGTGCCAGCAGCGTCCAGGGACAGGGCAACTACGAGCAGTACTTC.

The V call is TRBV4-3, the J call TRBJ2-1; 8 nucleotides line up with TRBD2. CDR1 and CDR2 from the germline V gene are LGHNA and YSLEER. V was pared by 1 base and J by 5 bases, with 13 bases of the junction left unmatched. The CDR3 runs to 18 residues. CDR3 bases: TGCGCCAGCAGCCAAGTTATGGTGGAAGCGGGAGCCCACAATGAGCAGTTCTTC. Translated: CASSQVMVEAGAHNEQFF.

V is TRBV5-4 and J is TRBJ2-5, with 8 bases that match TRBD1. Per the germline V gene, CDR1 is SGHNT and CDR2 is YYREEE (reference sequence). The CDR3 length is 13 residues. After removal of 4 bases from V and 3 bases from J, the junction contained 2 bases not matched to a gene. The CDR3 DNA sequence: TGTGCCAGCAGCCAGGACAGGGAAGAGACCCAGTACTTC. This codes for CASSQDREETQYF.

CDR3 amino acids: CASSSSGLAKNIQYF. CDR3 nucleotides: TGTGCCAGCAGCAGTAGCGGTCTAGCCAAAAACATTCAGTACTTC. The chain carries TRBV7-8 and TRBJ2-4, with D perhaps matching TRBD2 (6 bases). Trimming removed 5 bases at V and 0 bases at J, with 11 bases between. The CDR3 runs to 15 residues. Germline V gene data show CDR1 as SGHVS and CDR2 as FQNEAQ.

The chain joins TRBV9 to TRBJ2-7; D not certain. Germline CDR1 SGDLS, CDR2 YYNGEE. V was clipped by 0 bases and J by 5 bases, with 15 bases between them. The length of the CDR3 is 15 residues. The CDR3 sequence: CASSVGASLTHEQYF. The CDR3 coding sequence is TGTGCCAGCAGCGTAGGGGCATCGCTTACCCACGAGCAGTACTTC.

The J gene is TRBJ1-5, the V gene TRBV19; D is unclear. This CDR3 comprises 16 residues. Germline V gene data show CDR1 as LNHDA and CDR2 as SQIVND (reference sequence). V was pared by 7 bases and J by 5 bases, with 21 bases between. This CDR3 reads CASTGEVRPPYQPQHF. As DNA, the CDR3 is TGTGCCAGTACTGGTGAGGTGAGACCACCTTATCAGCCCCAGCATTTT.

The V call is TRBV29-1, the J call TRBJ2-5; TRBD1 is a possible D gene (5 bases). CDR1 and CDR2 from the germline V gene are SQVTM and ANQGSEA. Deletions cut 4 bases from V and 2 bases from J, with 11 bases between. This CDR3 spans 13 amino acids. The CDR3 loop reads CSVAGPLQETQYF. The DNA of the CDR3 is TGCAGCGTTGCAGGGCCCCTTCAAGAGACCCAGTACTTC. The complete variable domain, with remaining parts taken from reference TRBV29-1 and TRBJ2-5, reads SAVISQKPSRDICQRGTSLTIQCQVDSQVTMMFWYRQQPGQSLTLIATANQGSEATYESGFVIDKFPISRPNLTFSTLTVSNMSPEDSSIYLCSVAGPLQETQYFGPGTRLLVL.

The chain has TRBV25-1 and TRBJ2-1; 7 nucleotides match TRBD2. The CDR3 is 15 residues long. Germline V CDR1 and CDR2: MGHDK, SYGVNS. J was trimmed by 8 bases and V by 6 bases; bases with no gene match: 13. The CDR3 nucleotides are TGTGCCAGCAGGGGGGGGGTAGCCGACGTCGATGAGCAGTTCTTC. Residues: CASRGGVADVDEQFF.

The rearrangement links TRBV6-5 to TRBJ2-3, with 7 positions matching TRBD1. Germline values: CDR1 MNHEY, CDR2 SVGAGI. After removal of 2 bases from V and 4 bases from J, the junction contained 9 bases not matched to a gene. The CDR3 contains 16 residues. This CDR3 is CASSYPGGSVSDTQYF. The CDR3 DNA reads TGTGCCAGCAGTTACCCAGGGGGTAGTGTATCAGATACGCAGTATTTT.

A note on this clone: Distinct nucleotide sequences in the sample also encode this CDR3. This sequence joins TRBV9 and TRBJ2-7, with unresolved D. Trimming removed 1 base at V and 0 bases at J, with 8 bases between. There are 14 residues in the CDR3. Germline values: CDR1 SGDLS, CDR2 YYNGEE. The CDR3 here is CASSVTGDSYEQYF. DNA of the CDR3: TGTGCCAGCAGCGTAACGGGCGACTCCTACGAGCAGTACTTC.

CDR3 coding DNA: TGTGCCAGCAGCCAGGGGGGGGTCTACAATGAGCAGTTCTTC. Amino acids: CASSQGGVYNEQFF. The genes are TRBV7-9 and TRBJ2-1; the D call may be TRBD1 or TRBD2 (7 bases each). Germline CDR1 reads SEHNR; CDR2 reads FQNEAQ (reference sequence). The CDR3 has 14 residues. The V end was cut by 5 bases, the J end by 3 bases, with 11 bases between.

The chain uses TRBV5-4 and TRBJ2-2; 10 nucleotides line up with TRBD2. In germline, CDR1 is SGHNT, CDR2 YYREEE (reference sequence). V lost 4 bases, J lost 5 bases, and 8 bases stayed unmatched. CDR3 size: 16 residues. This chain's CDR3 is CASSELAGALTGELFF. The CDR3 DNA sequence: TGTGCCAGCAGCGAGCTAGCGGGAGCCCTGACCGGGGAGCTGTTTTTT.

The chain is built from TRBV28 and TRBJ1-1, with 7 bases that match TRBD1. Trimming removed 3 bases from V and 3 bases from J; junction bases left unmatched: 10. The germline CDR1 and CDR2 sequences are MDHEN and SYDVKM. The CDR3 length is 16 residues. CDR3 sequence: CASSLPPTGFDTEAFF. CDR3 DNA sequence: TGTGCCAGCAGTTTGCCCCCGACAGGGTTCGACACTGAAGCTTTCTTT.

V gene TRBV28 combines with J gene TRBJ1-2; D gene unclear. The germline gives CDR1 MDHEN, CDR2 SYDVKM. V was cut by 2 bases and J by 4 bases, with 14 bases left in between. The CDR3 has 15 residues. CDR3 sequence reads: CASSLEATASYGYTF. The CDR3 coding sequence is TGTGCCAGCAGTTTAGAAGCGACGGCTAGCTATGGCTACACCTTC.

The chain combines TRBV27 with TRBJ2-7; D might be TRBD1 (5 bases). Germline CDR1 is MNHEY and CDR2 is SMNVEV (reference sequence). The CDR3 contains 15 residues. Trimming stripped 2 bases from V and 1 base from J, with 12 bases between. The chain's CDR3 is CASSLIPQGSYEQYF. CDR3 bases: TGTGCCAGCAGTTTAATCCCCCAGGGTTCCTACGAGCAGTACTTC.

CDR3 nucleotides: TGTGCCAGCAGCCAAAGCCCCCAGGCCTCCAATGAGCAGTTCTTC. Its translation: CASSQSPQASNEQFF. The J gene is TRBJ2-1, the V gene TRBV4-2; D is unresolved. The length of the CDR3 is 15 residues. Germline V lookup: CDR1 LGHNA, CDR2 YNFKEQ. V dropped 2 bases and J dropped 6 bases, with 14 bases sitting between them.

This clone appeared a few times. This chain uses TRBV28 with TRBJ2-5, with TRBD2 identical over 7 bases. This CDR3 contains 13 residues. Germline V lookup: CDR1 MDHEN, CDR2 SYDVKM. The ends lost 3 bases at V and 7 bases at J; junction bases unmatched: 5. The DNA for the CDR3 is TGTGCCAGCAGTTTCGGGGGGTCAGTGACCCAGTACTTC. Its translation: CASSFGGSVTQYF.